Below, 7 T cell receptor beta chains from the same sample are listed, as sequenced in a study of blood T cell repertoires in COVID-19. Measured with immunoSEQ multiplex PCR; TCRdb has only the in-frame clones, and not every one. The sample comprises 130,000 to 150,000 clones, approximately 90% of which are singletons, and around 4.5% rests with the top ten. The sequencing input was peripheral blood. These receptors were collected from a woman aged 40 to 50 with acute or convalescent COVID-19.

The chain has TRBV12-3 or TRBV12-4 and TRBJ1-1; 9 nucleotides align to TRBD1. This CDR3 is built from 11 residues. Trimming took 10 bases from V and 11 from J; bases not matched to a gene: 8. In DNA, the CDR3 is TGTGCCACCACAGGGGGCGCGGAGGCTTTCTTT. It codes for CATTGGAEAFF.

V is TRBV30 and J is TRBJ2-3; D may be TRBD2 (6 bases). The CDR3 runs to 14 residues. The ends were cut back, 0 bases at V and 7 bases at J, with 14 bases in the middle. From germline, CDR1 is GTSNPN and CDR2 SVGIG (reference sequence). The CDR3 bases are TGTGCCTGGAGTGTCGGGCTAGCGTCACATACGCAGTATTTT. The encoded protein is CAWSVGLASHTQYF. The full variable domain, with the rest looked up from reference TRBV30 and TRBJ2-3, is SQTIHQWPATLVQPVGSPLSLECTVEGTSNPNLYWYRQAAGRGLQLLFYSVGIGQISSEVPQNLSASRPQDRQFILSSKKLLLSDSGFYLCAWSVGLASHTQYFGPGTRLTVL.

V and J are TRBV5-4 and TRBJ2-6; 7 nucleotides line up with TRBD1. The CDR3 runs 16 residues. Germline values: CDR1 SGHNT, CDR2 YYREEE (reference sequence). Trimming took 4 bases from V and 3 from J; bases not matched to a gene: 7. CDR3 sequence (DNA): TGTGCCAGCAGCCCGGCAGGGGGACGTGGGGCCAACGTCCTGACTTTC. Amino acid sequence: CASSPAGGRGANVLTF.

The V and J genes are TRBV6-5 and TRBJ1-6; the D is unclear. Trimming cost V 2 bases and J 2 bases, with 7 bases left between them. This CDR3 comprises 15 residues. Germline CDR1 is MNHEY and CDR2 is SVGAGI. The CDR3 nucleotides read TGTGCCAGCAGTTACCCCGAGGCCTATAATTCACCCCTCCACTTT. Its protein product is CASSYPEAYNSPLHF.

The CDR3 protein is CASSSLAGTEAFF. As DNA, the CDR3 is TGTGCCAGCAGCTCCTTAGCAGGGACTGAAGCTTTCTTT. This chain uses TRBV7-2 with TRBJ1-1; weak D call: TRBD1 (5 bases). Trimming pared 4 bases from V and 5 bases from J, leaving 11 bases between. Germline CDR1 is SGHTA and CDR2 is FQGNSA. The CDR3 extends over 13 amino acids.

This rearrangement joins TRBV13 to TRBJ1-5; D ambiguous. This CDR3 region has 15 residues. CDR1 is PRHDT, CDR2 FYEKMQ, per germline (reference sequence). Trimming left V 0 bases short and J 2 bases short, with 8 bases between. For the CDR3, the DNA is TGTGCCAGCAGCTTAGGGGTTCGGGGCAATCAGCCCCAGCATTTT. Its translation is CASSLGVRGNQPQHF.

The chain combines TRBV9 with TRBJ2-2; D remains ambiguous. V lost 5 bases and J lost 6, with 11 bases in between. Per the germline V gene, CDR1 is SGDLS and CDR2 is YYNGEE. The CDR3 extends over 13 amino acids. CDR3: CASSLSFAGELFF. CDR3 DNA sequence: TGTGCCAGCAGTCTTTCGTTTGCCGGGGAGCTGTTTTTT.